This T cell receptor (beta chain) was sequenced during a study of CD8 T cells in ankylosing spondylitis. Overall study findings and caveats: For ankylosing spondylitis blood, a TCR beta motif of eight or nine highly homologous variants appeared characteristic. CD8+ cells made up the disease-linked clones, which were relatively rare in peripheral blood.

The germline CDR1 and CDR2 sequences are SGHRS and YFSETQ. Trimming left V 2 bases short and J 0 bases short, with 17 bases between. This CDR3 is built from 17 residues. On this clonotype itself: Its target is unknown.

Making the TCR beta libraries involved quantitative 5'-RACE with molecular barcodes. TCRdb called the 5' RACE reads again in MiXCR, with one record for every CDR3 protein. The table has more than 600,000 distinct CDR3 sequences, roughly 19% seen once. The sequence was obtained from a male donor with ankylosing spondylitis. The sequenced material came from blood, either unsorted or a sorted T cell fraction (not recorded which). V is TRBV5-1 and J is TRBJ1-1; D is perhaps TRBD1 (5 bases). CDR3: CASSLPTDTLMNTEAFF. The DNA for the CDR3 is TGCGCCAGCAGCTTACCGACAGACACCCTAATGAACACTGAAGCTTTCTTT.